These 17 T cell receptor beta chains were all obtained from the same sample, sequenced in a study of T cells after yellow fever vaccination. TCRdb re-called the 5' RACE reads with MiXCR, one entry per CDR3 protein. Here the sample spans just under 85,000 distinct CDR3 sequences, about an eighth being singletons. The material sequenced was CD8+ T cells not binding an NS4B(214-222) dextramer, sorted from PBMCs, taken roughly 20 days after the first yellow fever vaccination. These receptor sequences come from a man between 18 and 29 years old who received the YFV17D yellow fever vaccine.

This clonotype was counted many times. J is TRBJ2-4 and V is TRBV12-3 or TRBV12-4, with a possible D match to TRBD2 (7 bases). CDR3 size: 16 residues. V was cut by 6 bases and J by 8 bases, with 23 bases left in between. The DNA of the CDR3 is TGTGCCAGCAGCCCCTTAGGGGGGGCCGCCATTGACATTCAGTACTTC. Translating it yields CASSPLGGAAIDIQYF.

Here the CDR3 DNA reads TGCGCCAGCAGCCAGACAGGGGCGGCAGGCCAGCCCCAGCATTTT. It codes for CASSQTGAAGQPQHF. The chain is built from TRBV4-3 and TRBJ1-5; 8 bases are shared with TRBD1. V was pared by 3 bases and J by 7 bases, with 8 bases of the junction left unmatched. The CDR3 is made up of 15 amino acids. Looked up from germline, CDR1 is LGHNA and CDR2 is YSLEER.

This clonotype occurred a few times. V usage is TRBV4-3 and J usage is TRBJ1-6; D remains unclear. The germline V gene encodes CDR1 LGHNA and CDR2 YSLEER. This CDR3 is built from 13 residues. The germline V and J ends were trimmed by 0 bases and 6 bases, with 3 bases remaining between them. The CDR3 DNA sequence: TGCGCCAGCAGCCAAGATACTAATTCACCCCTCCACTTT. Translating gives CASSQDTNSPLHF.

The table lists this clonotype with a few counts. This sequence joins TRBV5-1 and TRBJ1-1; no definite D call. Germline CDR1 and CDR2: SGHRS and YFSETQ. Trimming removed 2 bases from V and 10 bases from J, with 9 bases in between. The CDR3 is made up of 11 amino acids. CDR3 amino acids: CASSFGQAAFF. CDR3 sequence (DNA): TGCGCCAGCAGCTTTGGGCAGGCAGCTTTCTTT.

This clonotype was observed a handful of times. This sequence joins TRBV12-3 or TRBV12-4 and TRBJ1-4; a weak D match, TRBD1 (6 bases). The CDR3 consists of 13 residues. V was shortened by 8 bases and J by 5 bases, with 12 bases between the two germline ends. CDR3 amino acids: CASRLGGNEKLFF. CDR3 sequence (DNA): TGTGCCAGCCGCTTAGGGGGGAATGAAAAACTGTTTTTT.

The table lists this clonotype with a few counts. The chain carries TRBV4-3 and TRBJ2-2, with D uncertain. V shed 1 base and J shed 3 bases, with 6 bases lying between them. This CDR3 region has 14 residues. Germline CDR1 and CDR2: LGHNA and YSLEER. The DNA of the CDR3 is TGCGCCAGCAGCCAAGGGCCACACACCGGGGAGCTGTTTTTT. This codes for CASSQGPHTGELFF.

In its sample, this clonotype was seen a few times. The genes are TRBV2 and TRBJ2-3; no reliable D call. Germline CDR1 is SNHLY and CDR2 is FYNNEI. V was cut by 3 bases and J by 0 bases, with 1 base left in between. This CDR3 is 12 amino acids long. CDR3 sequence reads: CASSDSTDTQYF. The CDR3 DNA reads TGTGCCAGCAGTGACAGCACAGATACGCAGTATTTT.

This rearrangement joins TRBV20-1 to TRBJ2-3; 8 nucleotides agree with TRBD2. The trim removed 0 bases at V and 2 bases at J, leaving 13 bases unmatched. The CDR3 totals 18 residues. Germline loops: CDR1 DFQATT, CDR2 SNEGSKA (reference sequence). The CDR3 nucleotides read TGCAGTGCTAGAGATGCCCTGTTGCAGCGGGGGCTCACAGATACGCAGTATTTT. The encoded protein is CSARDALLQRGLTDTQYF.

The V gene is TRBV2, the J gene TRBJ2-7; D call uncertain. With 5 bases removed from V and 2 bases from J, the gap between germline ends came to 13 bases. Germline values: CDR1 SNHLY, CDR2 FYNNEI. CDR3 length: 14 residues. CDR3 in DNA: TGTGCCAGCAGTCGTAGGGAATCTCCCTACGAGCAGTACTTC. It specifies CASSRRESPYEQYF.

At least ten counts were recorded for this clonotype. The V call is TRBV12-3 or TRBV12-4, the J call TRBJ2-1; 12 nucleotides align to TRBD2. The CDR3 extends over 15 amino acids. Trimming cost V 7 bases and J 4 bases; bases outside gene matches: 5. The CDR3 sequence is CASNILAGGYNEQFF. DNA for the CDR3: TGTGCCAGCAACATACTAGCGGGGGGATACAATGAGCAGTTCTTC.

The chain combines TRBV7-6 with TRBJ2-1; 8 nucleotides line up with TRBD1. There are 13 residues in the CDR3. Germline V gene lookup returns CDR1 SGHVS and CDR2 FNYEAQ. Germline trimming cut 5 bases from V and 8 bases from J; bases unmatched to any gene: 5. This CDR3 is CASSEDRGDEQFF. Written as DNA, the CDR3 is TGTGCCAGCAGCGAAGACAGGGGCGATGAGCAGTTCTTC.

This clonotype was recorded a few times. The V gene is TRBV20-1, the J gene TRBJ1-5; D remains unclear. The V gene's germline CDR1 is DFQATT and CDR2 SNEGSKA (reference sequence). The CDR3 is 15 amino acids. Trimming cost V 3 bases and J 3 bases, with 15 bases left between them. CDR3 loop: CSARGGRDPNQPQHF. The CDR3 bases are TGCAGTGCTAGGGGAGGGAGGGATCCCAATCAGCCCCAGCATTTT.

This clonotype was seen only a few times. The V gene is TRBV20-1, the J gene TRBJ2-3, with TRBD2 identical over 11 bases. With V trimmed by 6 bases and J by 3 bases, 2 bases remained unmatched. Germline-derived CDR1 and CDR2 are DFQATT and SNEGSKA (reference sequence). CDR3 size: 13 residues. Here the CDR3 reads CSARLAGTDTQYF. In DNA, the CDR3 is TGCAGTGCCAGACTAGCGGGGACAGATACGCAGTATTTT.

The V call is TRBV13, the J call TRBJ1-3; D is uncertain. Germline values: CDR1 PRHDT, CDR2 FYEKMQ (reference sequence). The ends were cut back, 5 bases at V and 7 bases at J, with 12 bases in the middle. This CDR3 contains 13 residues. In DNA form, the CDR3 reads TGTGCCAGCAGCCCCCTTTCTGCTAACACCATATATTTT. Encoded protein: CASSPLSANTIYF.

This clonotype has just a few counts. This chain connects TRBV19 to TRBJ2-3, with D maybe TRBD2 (5 bases). In germline, CDR1 is LNHDA, CDR2 SQIVND (reference sequence). The CDR3 has 13 residues. V gave up 5 bases and J gave up 6 bases, with 12 bases separating them. The CDR3 DNA reads TGTGCCAGTAGTGGGCTAGCACGGGATACGCAGTATTTT. It translates to CASSGLARDTQYF.

The chain has TRBV7-9 and TRBJ2-7; tentative D call: TRBD2 (7 bases). Trimming took 5 bases from V and 4 from J, leaving 18 bases between them. The CDR3 loop spans 15 amino acids. CDR1 SEHNR and CDR2 FQNEAQ come from the germline V gene (reference sequence). CDR3 bases: TGTGCCAGCAGCCCCGAGGGGGGGCCCCTTTACGAGCAGTACTTC. It codes for CASSPEGGPLYEQYF.

The V call is TRBV5-1, the J call TRBJ2-2, with D uncertain. Germline loops: CDR1 SGHRS, CDR2 YFSETQ. V was clipped by 0 bases and J by 6 bases, with 12 bases between them. This CDR3 spans 15 amino acids. This CDR3 is CASSLGSNSPGELFF. The CDR3 bases are TGCGCCAGCAGCTTGGGCTCAAACAGCCCCGGGGAGCTGTTTTTT.